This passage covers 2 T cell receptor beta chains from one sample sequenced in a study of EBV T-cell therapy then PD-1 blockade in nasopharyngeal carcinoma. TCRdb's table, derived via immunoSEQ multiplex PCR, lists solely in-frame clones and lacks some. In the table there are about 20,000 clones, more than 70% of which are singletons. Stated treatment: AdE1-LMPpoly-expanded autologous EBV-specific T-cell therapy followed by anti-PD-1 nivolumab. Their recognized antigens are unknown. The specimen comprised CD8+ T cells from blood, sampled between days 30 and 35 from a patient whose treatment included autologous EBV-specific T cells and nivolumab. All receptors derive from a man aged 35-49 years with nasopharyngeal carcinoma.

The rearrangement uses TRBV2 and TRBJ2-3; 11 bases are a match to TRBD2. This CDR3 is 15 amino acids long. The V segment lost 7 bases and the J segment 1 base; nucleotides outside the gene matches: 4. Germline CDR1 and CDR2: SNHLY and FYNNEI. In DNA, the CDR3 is TGTGCCAGCATAATGACTAGCGGGGGCACAGATACGCAGTATTTT. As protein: CASIMTSGGTDTQYF.

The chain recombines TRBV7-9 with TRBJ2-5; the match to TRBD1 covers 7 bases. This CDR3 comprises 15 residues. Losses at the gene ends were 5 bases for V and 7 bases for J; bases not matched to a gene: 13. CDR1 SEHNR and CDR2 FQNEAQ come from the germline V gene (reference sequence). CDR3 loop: CASSILSGTVGTQYF. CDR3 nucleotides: TGTGCCAGCAGCATACTGTCCGGGACAGTTGGGACCCAGTACTTC.